This T cell receptor beta chain was recovered during a study of CD8 T cells in ankylosing spondylitis. General study points: Significant enrichment of disease-linked clones was reportedly seen in matched ankylosing spondylitis synovial fluid. Within ankylosing spondylitis blood, a TCR beta motif made up of fewer than ten highly homologous variants appeared to be characteristic.

Details on this clonotype: The target antigen is unknown.

Germline-derived CDR1 and CDR2 are MNHEY and SVGEGT. V lost 8 bases to trimming and J lost 3 bases, with 13 bases between them. This CDR3 is built from 14 residues. TCRdb reanalysed the 5' RACE reads using MiXCR and keeps one entry per CDR3 protein. The data contain around 340,000 distinct CDR3 sequences, more than 20% of them seen just once; the ten biggest clones take up 13%. This sequence originates from a male donor with ankylosing spondylitis or in good health (not recorded which). The gene calls are TRBV6-2 or TRBV6-3 and TRBJ2-2; D might be TRBD2 (5 bases). Specimen: blood, either unsorted or a sorted T cell fraction (not recorded which). In nucleotides, the CDR3 is TGTGCCAGCCGGATAGCCGGGGACACCGGGGAGCTGTTTTTT. Translation: CASRIAGDTGELFF.